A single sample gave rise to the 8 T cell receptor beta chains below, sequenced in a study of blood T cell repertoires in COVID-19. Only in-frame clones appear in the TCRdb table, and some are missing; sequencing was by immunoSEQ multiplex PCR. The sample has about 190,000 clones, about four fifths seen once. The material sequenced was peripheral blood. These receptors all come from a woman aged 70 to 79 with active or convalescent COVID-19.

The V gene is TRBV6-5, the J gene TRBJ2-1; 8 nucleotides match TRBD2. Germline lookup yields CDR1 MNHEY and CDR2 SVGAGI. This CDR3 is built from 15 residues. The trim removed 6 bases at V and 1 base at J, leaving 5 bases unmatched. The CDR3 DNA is TGTGCCAGCAGGTCACGGGAGGGGTCCTACAATGAGCAGTTCTTC. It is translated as CASRSREGSYNEQFF.

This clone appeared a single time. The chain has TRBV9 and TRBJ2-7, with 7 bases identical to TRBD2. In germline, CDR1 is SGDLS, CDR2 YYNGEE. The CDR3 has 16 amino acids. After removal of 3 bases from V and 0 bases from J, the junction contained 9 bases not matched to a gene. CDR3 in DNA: TGTGCCAGCAGCGCCGGACCCGGGGGGAGCTCCTACGAGCAGTACTTC. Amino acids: CASSAGPGGSSYEQYF. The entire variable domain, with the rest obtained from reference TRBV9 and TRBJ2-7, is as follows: DSGVTQTPKHLITATGQRVTLRCSPRSGDLSVYWYQQSLDQGLQFLIQYYNGEERAKGNILERFSAQQFPDLHSELNLSSLELGDSALYFCASSAGPGGSSYEQYFGPGTRLTVT.

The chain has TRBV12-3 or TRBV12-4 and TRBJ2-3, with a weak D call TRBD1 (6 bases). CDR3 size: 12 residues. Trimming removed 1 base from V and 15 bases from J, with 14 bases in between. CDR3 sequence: CASSLGGHRLYF. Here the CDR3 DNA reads TGTGCCAGCAGTTTAGGGGGACATCGTCTCTATTTT.

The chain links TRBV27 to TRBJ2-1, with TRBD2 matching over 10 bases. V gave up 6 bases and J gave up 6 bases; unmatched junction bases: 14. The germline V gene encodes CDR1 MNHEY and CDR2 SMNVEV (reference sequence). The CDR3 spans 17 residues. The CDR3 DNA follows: TGTGCCAGCAGCCCTTTCCTAGCGGGAGTTGTAATCAATGAGCAGTTCTTC. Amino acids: CASSPFLAGVVINEQFF.

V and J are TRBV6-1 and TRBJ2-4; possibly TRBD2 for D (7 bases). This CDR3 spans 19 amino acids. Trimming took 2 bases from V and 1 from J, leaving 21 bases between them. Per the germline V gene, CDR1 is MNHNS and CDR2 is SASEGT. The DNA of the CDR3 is TGTGCCAGCAGTGAATCGCCGGGGGGCGGGGATATGGCCAAAAACATTCAGTACTTC. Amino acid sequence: CASSESPGGGDMAKNIQYF.

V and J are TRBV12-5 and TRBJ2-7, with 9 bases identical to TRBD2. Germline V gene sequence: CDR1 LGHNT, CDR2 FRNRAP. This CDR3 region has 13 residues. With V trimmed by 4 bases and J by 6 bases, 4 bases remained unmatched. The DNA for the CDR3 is TGTGCTAGTGGTTCCAAGACTAGCGGCGAGCAGTACTTC. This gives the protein CASGSKTSGEQYF.

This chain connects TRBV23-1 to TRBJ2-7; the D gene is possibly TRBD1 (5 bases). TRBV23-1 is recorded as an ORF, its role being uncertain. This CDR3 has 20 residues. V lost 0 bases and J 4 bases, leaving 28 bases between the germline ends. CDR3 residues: CASSQSTISAPRVGPYEQYF. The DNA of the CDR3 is TGCGCCAGCAGTCAATCTACGATATCCGCCCCCAGAGTGGGGCCGTACGAGCAGTACTTC.

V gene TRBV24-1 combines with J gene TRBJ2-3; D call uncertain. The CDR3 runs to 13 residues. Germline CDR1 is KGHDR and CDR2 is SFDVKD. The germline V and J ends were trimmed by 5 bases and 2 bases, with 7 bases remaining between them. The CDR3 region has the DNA TGTGCCACCAGTGGCGGAGCCACAGATACGCAGTATTTT. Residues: CATSGGATDTQYF.